Listed below are T cell receptor beta chains from one sample, sequenced in a study of control samples from healthy donors and cancer patients. The method was immunoSEQ multiplex PCR; TCRdb's version includes in-frame clones alone and lacks a portion of them. Of 70,000 to 95,000 clones in the sample, approximately 94% are singletons; the top ten hold roughly 1.3%. The sequencing sample was made of PBMCs. These TCRs come from a middle-aged woman with lung cancer. Each CDR3 is given with its conserved first and last residue. A D gene is named only where the DNA matches it firmly. Size is stated for part of the rows, as once, few or many counts, or as a class when the clone is expanded.

.,13,TRBV12-3/TRBV12-4,TRBJ2-1,.,CASTAPFYNEQFF,TGTGCCAGCACGGCCCCGTTCTACAATGAGCAGTTCTTC
.,16,TRBV18,TRBJ2-1,.,CASSLNQLQSYNEQFF,TGTGCCAGCTCACTCAATCAGCTTCAATCCTACAATGAGCAGTTCTTC
.,18,TRBV11-2,TRBJ1-1,once,CASSHLTGYQSGYTEAFF,TGTGCCAGCAGCCACCTGACAGGTTACCAATCCGGCTACACTGAAGCTTTCTTT
.,14,TRBV4-2,TRBJ1-1,.,CASSLRSRNTEAFF,TGTGCCAGCAGCTTACGAAGTCGGAACACTGAAGCTTTCTTT
TRBD2,18,TRBV11-3,TRBJ2-2,.,CASSPRDYGLGNTGELFF,TGTGCCAGCAGCCCGAGGGACTACGGCTTAGGAAACACCGGGGAGCTGTTTTTT
.,17,TRBV11-2,TRBJ2-7,.,CASSSPGGLFPTYEQYF,TGTGCCAGCAGCTCGCCAGGTGGGCTTTTTCCCACCTACGAGCAGTACTTC
TRBD1,17,TRBV4-1,TRBJ2-7,.,CASSQDMGQANFYEQYF,TGCGCCAGCAGCCAAGATATGGGACAGGCGAATTTTTACGAGCAGTACTTC
.,13,TRBV3-1/TRBV3-2,TRBJ1-2,.,CASSQITNYGYTF,TGTGCCAGCAGCCAAATTACCAACTATGGCTACACCTTC
TRBD1,15,TRBV30,TRBJ1-2,.,CAWSVGGHSRYGYTF,TGTGCCTGGAGTGTAGGGGGCCATTCTCGCTATGGCTACACCTTC
.,13,TRBV5-4,TRBJ2-4,.,CASSLIGEDIQYF,TGTGCCAGCAGCTTGATAGGGGAGGACATTCAGTACTTC
.,15,TRBV7-2,TRBJ2-2,.,CASSLIPRNTGELFF,TGTGCCAGCAGCTTAATCCCGAGAAACACCGGGGAGCTGTTTTTT
.,16,TRBV27,TRBJ1-1,once,CASSLDFKGSNTEAFF,TGTGCCAGCAGTTTGGATTTTAAGGGTTCGAACACTGAAGCTTTCTTT
TRBD1,16,TRBV28,TRBJ2-2,.,CASSPVGTGIPGELFF,TGTGCCAGCAGCCCAGTGGGGACAGGGATTCCCGGGGAGCTGTTTTTT
TRBD1,14,TRBV30,TRBJ1-5,.,CAWSGGQGSQPQHF,TGTGCCTGGAGTGGCGGACAGGGATCTCAGCCCCAGCATTTT
.,13,TRBV2,TRBJ2-3,.,CALERESADTQYF,TGTGCCCTAGAACGGGAATCGGCAGATACGCAGTATTTT
TRBD2,17,TRBV5-1,TRBJ2-5,.,CASSTRTSGVLQETQYF,TGCGCCAGCAGCACACGGACTAGCGGGGTTCTCCAAGAGACCCAGTACTTC
.,13,TRBV5-1,TRBJ1-4,.,CASSLSHGEKLFF,TGCGCCAGCAGCTTGTCCCACGGCGAAAAACTGTTTTTT
.,15,TRBV14,TRBJ2-5,.,CASSQGDWKQETQYF,TGTGCCAGCAGCCAAGGGGACTGGAAGCAAGAGACCCAGTACTTC
.,19,TRBV4-1,TRBJ1-1,.,CASSHVLHLGVPMNTEAFF,TGCGCCAGCAGCCACGTCCTTCACCTTGGGGTACCCATGAACACTGAAGCTTTCTTT
TRBD1,14,TRBV19,TRBJ1-1,.,CASSIGQAATEAFF,TGTGCCAGTAGTATCGGACAGGCGGCCACTGAAGCTTTCTTT
.,13,TRBV18,TRBJ1-1,.,CASSSEFNTEAFF,TGTGCCAGCTCATCCGAATTTAACACTGAAGCTTTCTTT
.,15,TRBV2,TRBJ1-2,.,CASSGVSGPSYGYTF,TGTGCCAGCAGTGGGGTTTCGGGCCCATCCTATGGCTACACCTTC
TRBD2,17,TRBV3-1/TRBV3-2,TRBJ2-1,.,CASSQGGSGGGYNEQFF,TGTGCCAGCAGCCAAGGGGGCTCTGGCGGGGGTTACAATGAGCAGTTCTTC
.,15,TRBV29-1,TRBJ2-2,.,CSVELTGTNTGELFF,TGCAGCGTTGAATTGACGGGCACGAACACCGGGGAGCTGTTTTTT
TRBD1,13,TRBV28,TRBJ1-5,few,CATEDRDNQPQHF,TGTGCCACCGAGGACAGGGATAATCAGCCCCAGCATTTT
.,16,TRBV4-1,TRBJ1-5,few,CASSQEGVDSNQPQHF,TGCGCCAGCAGCCAAGAGGGAGTGGATAGCAATCAGCCCCAGCATTTT
.,14,TRBV20-1,TRBJ1-4,.,CSASFGATTEKLFF,TGCAGTGCTAGTTTCGGCGCCACAACCGAAAAACTGTTTTTT
.,15,TRBV5-5,TRBJ1-1,once,CASSLIGGSNTEAFF,TGTGCCAGCAGCTTGATCGGGGGGTCGAACACTGAAGCTTTCTTT
.,17,TRBV27,TRBJ1-5,.,CASSNLAGYAGNQPQHF,TGTGCCAGCAGCAACCTCGCGGGGTATGCTGGCAATCAGCCCCAGCATTTT
TRBD1,14,TRBV6-5,TRBJ1-1,.,CASRRPGQGAEAFF,TGTGCCAGCAGGCGTCCGGGACAGGGCGCTGAAGCTTTCTTT
TRBD1,15,TRBV3-1/TRBV3-2,TRBJ1-3,.,CASSQRQGAGNTIYF,TGTGCCAGCAGCCAACGGCAGGGGGCTGGAAACACCATATATTTT
.,10,TRBV20-1,TRBJ1-5,.,CSAGIGPQHF,TGCAGTGCTGGAATTGGGCCCCAGCATTTT
TRBD2,18,TRBV7-7,TRBJ2-1,few,CASSLFSGGESSYNEQFF,TGTGCTAGCAGCTTATTTAGCGGGGGGGAGAGCTCCTACAATGAGCAGTTCTTC
.,14,TRBV10-3,TRBJ2-5,.,CAISDPPRAETQYF,TGTGCCATCAGTGACCCCCCTCGGGCCGAGACCCAGTACTTC
TRBD1,16,TRBV5-1,TRBJ1-1,.,CASSRLPRQGYTEAFF,TGCGCCAGCAGCCGCCTCCCACGACAGGGGTACACTGAAGCTTTCTTT
TRBD1,14,TRBV5-1,TRBJ1-5,.,CASSLTGGNQPQHF,TGCGCCAGCAGCTTGACAGGGGGCAATCAGCCCCAGCATTTT
TRBD1,16,TRBV5-1,TRBJ1-6,.,CASSSAAGGSNSPLHF,TGCGCCAGCAGCTCTGCCGCAGGGGGGAGTAATTCACCCCTCCACTTT
.,13,TRBV7-6,TRBJ2-1,.,CASSLAREREQFF,TGTGCCAGCAGCTTAGCGAGGGAGAGGGAGCAGTTCTTC
.,16,TRBV30,TRBJ2-1,.,CAWKRLGSGSYNEQFF,TGTGCCTGGAAACGTCTGGGGTCTGGGTCCTACAATGAGCAGTTCTTC
TRBD1,14,TRBV15,TRBJ2-7,.,CATSKRQGTYEQYF,TGTGCCACCAGCAAAAGACAGGGAACCTACGAGCAGTACTTC
.,15,TRBV18,TRBJ2-3,once,CASSPTVTSTDTQYF,TGTGCCAGCTCACCCACAGTTACTAGCACAGATACGCAGTATTTT
TRBD1,14,TRBV18,TRBJ1-1,.,CASLQTGGNTEAFF,TGTGCCAGCCTCCAGACAGGGGGGAACACTGAAGCTTTCTTT
.,16,TRBV5-1,TRBJ2-3,.,CASSWFSGDSTDTQYF,TGCGCCAGCAGCTGGTTTTCGGGGGACAGCACAGATACGCAGTATTTT
.,16,TRBV11-2,TRBJ1-6,once,CASSLDKHSLNSPLHF,TGTGCCAGCAGCTTAGATAAGCACAGTCTTAATTCACCCCTCCACTTT
TRBD1,15,TRBV27,TRBJ1-5,.,CASSLRQGGNQPQHF,TGTGCCAGCTCTCTTAGACAGGGAGGCAATCAGCCCCAGCATTTT
.,13,TRBV28,TRBJ1-1,.,CASSLDMNTEAFF,TGTGCCAGCAGTCTGGATATGAACACTGAAGCTTTCTTT
.,13,TRBV6-5,TRBJ1-1,once,CASSSEGHTEAFF,TGTGCCAGCAGTTCCGAGGGACACACTGAAGCTTTCTTT
.,13,TRBV2,TRBJ1-2,.,CASSVEISYGYTF,TGTGCCAGCAGTGTTGAGATCTCCTATGGCTACACCTTC
.,14,TRBV4-1,TRBJ1-2,.,CASSQVGGGRGYTF,TGCGCCAGCAGCCAAGTTGGCGGGGGTCGTGGCTACACCTTC
.,12,TRBV7-2,TRBJ1-2,.,CASSSSQRGYTF,TGTGCCAGCAGCTCGTCCCAGAGGGGCTACACCTTC
.,14,TRBV2,TRBJ2-5,once,CASRAGTLGETQYF,TGTGCCAGCAGGGCCGGGACATTAGGGGAGACCCAGTACTTC
TRBD2,16,TRBV6-1,TRBJ2-3,.,CASSAPAGASTDTQYF,TGTGCCAGCAGTGCCCCAGCGGGGGCTAGCACAGATACGCAGTATTTT
.,15,TRBV6-5,TRBJ2-7,.,CASSYSQSGRGEQYF,TGTGCCAGCAGTTACTCACAGTCCGGTAGGGGCGAGCAGTACTTC
.,14,TRBV5-1,TRBJ1-2,.,CASSPGRSNYGYTF,TGCGCCAGCAGCCCGGGACGGTCTAACTATGGCTACACCTTC
.,15,TRBV30,TRBJ1-2,.,CAWIRTGGGGYGYTF,TGTGCCTGGATACGGACTGGTGGCGGTGGCTATGGCTACACCTTC